This entry is about one T cell receptor (beta chain). As yet, its antigen is unknown. These data come from a study of Tregs in tolerant kidney transplant recipients. Measured with immunoSEQ multiplex PCR; TCRdb has only the in-frame clones, and not every one. The sample consists of about 44,000 clones, over 95% of them appearing once. The ends were cut back, 5 bases at V and 4 bases at J, with 19 bases in the middle. The CDR3 sequence is 15 residues long. Germline values: CDR1 SQVTM, CDR2 ANQGSEA. The gene calls are TRBV29-1 and TRBJ2-3, with D maybe TRBD1 (9 bases). The clonotype was recovered from a human donor in good health. Source material: Tregs from blood cultured with allogeneic cells. CDR3 DNA sequence: TGCAGCGTTCGGGGGGGGACAGGGTCGGCAGATACGCAGTATTTT. This codes for CSVRGGTGSADTQYF.